Each of the 6 T cell receptor beta chains below was sequenced from the same sample in a study of beta chain features in type 1 diabetes. The study reverse transcribed the entire isolated RNA, so it sequenced expressed TCRB transcripts. Clones were sequenced by immunoSEQ multiplex PCR, and TCRdb holds only the in-frame ones, with some missing. This sample yields 620,000 or so clones, of which roughly a sixth are seen a single time; 0.07% to 0.095% belongs to the top ten. Sequenced material: naive CD4+ T cells from blood. These receptors were obtained from a man aged 18 to 30 in good health.

The rearrangement joins TRBV6-1 to TRBJ2-5; D is unclear. The germline V gene encodes CDR1 MNHNS and CDR2 SASEGT. This CDR3 region has 11 residues. V lost 8 bases, J lost 3 bases, and 7 bases lay in between. CDR3 sequence (DNA): TGTGCCAGCCGACGAGAAGAGACCCAGTACTTC. Its protein is CASRREETQYF.

V usage is TRBV5-4 and J usage is TRBJ1-2, with a tentative D call TRBD1 (6 bases). With 1 base removed from V and 10 bases from J, the gap between germline ends came to 17 bases. This CDR3 has 14 residues. Germline-derived CDR1 and CDR2 are SGHNT and YYREEE (reference sequence). DNA of the CDR3: TGTGCCAGCAGCTTGAACGGGGGCTTCTACGACTACACCTTC. Encoded protein: CASSLNGGFYDYTF. Full variable domain (outside the CDR3, taken from reference TRBV5-4 and TRBJ1-2): ETGVTQSPTHLIKTRGQQVTLRCSSQSGHNTVSWYQQALGQGPQFIFQYYREEENGRGNFPPRFSGLQFPNYSSELNVNALELDDSALYLCASSLNGGFYDYTFGSGTRLTVV.

The chain combines TRBV11-3 with TRBJ2-3; D perhaps matches TRBD1 (5 bases). V dropped 2 bases and J dropped 1 base, with 10 bases sitting between them. This CDR3 contains 15 residues. CDR1 is SGHNT and CDR2 is YENEEA in the germline V gene. CDR3 sequence reads: CASSLRRGGTDTQYF. CDR3 DNA sequence: TGTGCCAGCAGCTTACGTAGGGGCGGCACAGATACGCAGTATTTT.

The chain carries TRBV5-4 and TRBJ2-5; 7 nucleotides align to TRBD1. Germline V gene sequence: CDR1 SGHNT, CDR2 YYREEE (reference sequence). V dropped 1 base and J dropped 4; count of bases not matched to a gene: 7. There are 15 residues in the CDR3. The CDR3 DNA reads TGTGCCAGCAGCTTGAGACAGGGTTGGAGAGAGACCCAGTACTTC. This encodes CASSLRQGWRETQYF.

This clone has only a few counts. The V gene is TRBV7-9, the J gene TRBJ1-2; 12 bases agree with TRBD1. The CDR3 has 16 amino acids. The J segment lost 3 bases and the V segment lost 5 bases, leaving 7 bases of the junction unmatched. Germline assignment: CDR1 SEHNR and CDR2 FQNEAQ (reference sequence). CDR3 nucleotide sequence: TGTGCCAGCAGCCTTCGGGACAGGGGGCAGGACTATGGCTACACCTTC. This encodes CASSLRDRGQDYGYTF.

In this sample, this clone turned up a few times. V usage is TRBV6-6 and J usage is TRBJ1-2; D remains unclear. The CDR3 length is 13 residues. Per the germline V gene, CDR1 is MNHNY and CDR2 is SVGAGI (reference sequence). Between the trimmed V and J ends, which lost 2 bases and 1 base, there was a span of 5 bases. CDR3 protein: CASSYSLNYGYTF. The CDR3 DNA reads TGTGCCAGCAGTTACAGCCTTAACTATGGCTACACCTTC.